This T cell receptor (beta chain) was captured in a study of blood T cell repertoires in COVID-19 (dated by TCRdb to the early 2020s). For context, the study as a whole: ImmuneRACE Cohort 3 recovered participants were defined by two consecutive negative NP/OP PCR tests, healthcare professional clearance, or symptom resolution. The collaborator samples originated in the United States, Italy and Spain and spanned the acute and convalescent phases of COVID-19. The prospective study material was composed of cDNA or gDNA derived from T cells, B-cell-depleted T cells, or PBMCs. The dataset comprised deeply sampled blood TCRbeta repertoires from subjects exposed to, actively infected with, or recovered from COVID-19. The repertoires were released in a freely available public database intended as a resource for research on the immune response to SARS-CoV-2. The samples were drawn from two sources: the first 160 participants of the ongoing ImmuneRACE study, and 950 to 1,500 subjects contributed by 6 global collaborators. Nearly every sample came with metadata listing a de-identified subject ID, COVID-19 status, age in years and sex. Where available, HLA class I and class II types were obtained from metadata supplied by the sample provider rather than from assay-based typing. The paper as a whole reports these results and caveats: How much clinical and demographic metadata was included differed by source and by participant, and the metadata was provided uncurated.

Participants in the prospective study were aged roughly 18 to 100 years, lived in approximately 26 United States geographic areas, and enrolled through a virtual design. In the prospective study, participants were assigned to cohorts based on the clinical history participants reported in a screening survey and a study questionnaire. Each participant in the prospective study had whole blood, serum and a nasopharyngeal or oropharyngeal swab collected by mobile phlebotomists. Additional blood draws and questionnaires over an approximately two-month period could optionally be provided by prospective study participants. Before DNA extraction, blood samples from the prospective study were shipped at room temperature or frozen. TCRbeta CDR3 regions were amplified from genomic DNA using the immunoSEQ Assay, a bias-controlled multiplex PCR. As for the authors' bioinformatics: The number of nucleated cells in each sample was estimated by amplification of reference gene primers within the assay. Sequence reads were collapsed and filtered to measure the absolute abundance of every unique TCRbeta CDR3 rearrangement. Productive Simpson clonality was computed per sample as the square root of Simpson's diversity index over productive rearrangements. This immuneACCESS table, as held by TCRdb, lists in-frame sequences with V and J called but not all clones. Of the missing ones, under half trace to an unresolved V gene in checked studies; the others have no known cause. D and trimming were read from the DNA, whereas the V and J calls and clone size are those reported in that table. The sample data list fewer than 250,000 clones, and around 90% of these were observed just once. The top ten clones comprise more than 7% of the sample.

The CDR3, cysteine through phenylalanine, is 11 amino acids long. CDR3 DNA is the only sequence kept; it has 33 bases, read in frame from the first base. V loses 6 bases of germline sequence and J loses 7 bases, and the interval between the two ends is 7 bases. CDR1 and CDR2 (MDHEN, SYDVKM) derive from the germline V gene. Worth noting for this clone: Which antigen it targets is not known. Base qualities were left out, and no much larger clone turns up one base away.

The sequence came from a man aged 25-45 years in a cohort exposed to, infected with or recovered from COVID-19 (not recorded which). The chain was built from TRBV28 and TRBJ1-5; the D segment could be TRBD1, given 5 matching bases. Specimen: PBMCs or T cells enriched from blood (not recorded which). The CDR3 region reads CASSYRQPQHF. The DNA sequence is TGTGCCAGCAGCTACAGGCAGCCCCAGCATTTT. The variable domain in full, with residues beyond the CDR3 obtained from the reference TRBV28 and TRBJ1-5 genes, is DVKVTQSSRYLVKRTGEKVFLECVQDMDHENMFWYRQDPGLGLRLIYFSYDVKMKEKGDIPEGYSVSREKKERFSLILESASTNQTSMYLCASSYRQPQHFGDGTRLSIL.